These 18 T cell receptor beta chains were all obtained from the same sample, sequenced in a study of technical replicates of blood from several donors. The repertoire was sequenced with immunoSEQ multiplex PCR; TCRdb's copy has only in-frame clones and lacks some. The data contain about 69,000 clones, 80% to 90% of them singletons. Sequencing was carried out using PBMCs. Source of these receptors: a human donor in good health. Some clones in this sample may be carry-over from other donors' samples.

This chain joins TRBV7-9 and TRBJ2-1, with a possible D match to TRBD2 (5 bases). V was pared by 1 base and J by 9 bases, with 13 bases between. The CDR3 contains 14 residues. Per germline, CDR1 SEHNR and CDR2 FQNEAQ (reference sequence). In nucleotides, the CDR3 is TGTGCCAGCAGCTTAGTTCTTAGCGTGGCTGAGCAGTTCTTC. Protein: CASSLVLSVAEQFF. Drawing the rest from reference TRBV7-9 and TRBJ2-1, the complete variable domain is DTGVSQNPRHKITKRGQNVTFRCDPISEHNRLYWYRQTLGQGPEFLTYFQNEAQLEKSRLLSDRFSAERPKGSFSTLEIQRTEQGDSAMYLCASSLVLSVAEQFFGPGTRLTVL.

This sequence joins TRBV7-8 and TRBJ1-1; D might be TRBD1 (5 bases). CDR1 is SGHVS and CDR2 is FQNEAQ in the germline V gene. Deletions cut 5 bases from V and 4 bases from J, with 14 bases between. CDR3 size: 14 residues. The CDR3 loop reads CASSRDPGGTEAFF. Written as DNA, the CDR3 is TGTGCCAGCAGCCGGGACCCCGGGGGCACTGAAGCTTTCTTT.

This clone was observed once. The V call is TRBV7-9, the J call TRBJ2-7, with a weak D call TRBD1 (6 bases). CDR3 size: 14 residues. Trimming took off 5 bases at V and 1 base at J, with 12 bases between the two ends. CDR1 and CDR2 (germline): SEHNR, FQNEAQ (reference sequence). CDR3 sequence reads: CASSPHQGSYEQYF. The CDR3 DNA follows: TGTGCCAGCAGCCCGCACCAGGGGTCCTACGAGCAGTACTTC. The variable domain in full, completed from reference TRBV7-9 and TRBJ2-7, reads DTGVSQNPRHKITKRGQNVTFRCDPISEHNRLYWYRQTLGQGPEFLTYFQNEAQLEKSRLLSDRFSAERPKGSFSTLEIQRTEQGDSAMYLCASSPHQGSYEQYFGPGTRLTVT.

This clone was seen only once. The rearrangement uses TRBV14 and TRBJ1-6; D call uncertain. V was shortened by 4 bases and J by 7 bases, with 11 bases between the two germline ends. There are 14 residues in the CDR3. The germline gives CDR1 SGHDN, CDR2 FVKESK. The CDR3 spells CASSPYGRNSPLHF. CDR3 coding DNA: TGTGCCAGCAGCCCATATGGGAGGAATTCACCCCTCCACTTT.

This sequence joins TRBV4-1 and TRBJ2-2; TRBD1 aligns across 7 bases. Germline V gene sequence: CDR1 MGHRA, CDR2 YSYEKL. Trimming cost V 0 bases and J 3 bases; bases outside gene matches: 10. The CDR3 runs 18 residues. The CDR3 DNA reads TGCGCCAGCAGCCAAGAGATGTCGGCAGGGGGTCACACCGGGGAGCTGTTTTTT. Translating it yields CASSQEMSAGGHTGELFF.

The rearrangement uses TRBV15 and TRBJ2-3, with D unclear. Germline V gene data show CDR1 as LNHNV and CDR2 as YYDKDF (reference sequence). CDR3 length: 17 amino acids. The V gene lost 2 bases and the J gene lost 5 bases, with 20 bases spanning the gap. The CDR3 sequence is CATSRHSGSRVVDTQYF. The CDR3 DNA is TGTGCCACCAGCAGACACTCCGGGTCCCGCGTTGTAGATACGCAGTATTTT.

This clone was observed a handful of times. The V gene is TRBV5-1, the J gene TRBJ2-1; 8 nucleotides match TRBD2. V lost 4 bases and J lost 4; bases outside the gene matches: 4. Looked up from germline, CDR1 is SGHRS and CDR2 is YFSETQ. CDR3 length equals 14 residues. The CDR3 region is CASSPGGGYNEQFF. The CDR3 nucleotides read TGCGCCAGCAGCCCCGGGGGGGGGTACAATGAGCAGTTCTTC.

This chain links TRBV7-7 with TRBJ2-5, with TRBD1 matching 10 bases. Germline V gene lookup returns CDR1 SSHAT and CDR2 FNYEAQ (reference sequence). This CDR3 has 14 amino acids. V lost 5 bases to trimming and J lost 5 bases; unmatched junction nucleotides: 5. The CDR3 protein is CASSKTGGTETQYF. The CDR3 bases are TGTGCCAGCAGCAAGACAGGGGGCACGGAGACCCAGTACTTC.

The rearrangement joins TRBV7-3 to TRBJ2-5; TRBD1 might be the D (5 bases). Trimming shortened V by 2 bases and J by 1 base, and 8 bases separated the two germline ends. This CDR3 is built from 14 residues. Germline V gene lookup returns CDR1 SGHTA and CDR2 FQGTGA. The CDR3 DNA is TGTGCCAGCAGCTTATCTGGGGCCCAAGAGACCCAGTACTTC. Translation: CASSLSGAQETQYF.

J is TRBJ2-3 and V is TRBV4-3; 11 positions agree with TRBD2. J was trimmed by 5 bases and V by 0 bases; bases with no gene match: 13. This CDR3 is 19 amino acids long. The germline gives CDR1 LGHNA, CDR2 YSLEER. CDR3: CASSQDQGIAGGPIDTQYF. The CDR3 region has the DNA TGCGCCAGCAGCCAAGACCAAGGGATAGCGGGAGGGCCGATAGATACGCAGTATTTT.

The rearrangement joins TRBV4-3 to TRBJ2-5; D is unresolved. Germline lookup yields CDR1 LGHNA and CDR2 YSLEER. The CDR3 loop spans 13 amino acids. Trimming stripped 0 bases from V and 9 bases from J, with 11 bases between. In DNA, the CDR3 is TGCGCCAGCAGCCAAGATGAGGAGTCTCCCCAGTACTTC. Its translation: CASSQDEESPQYF.

Here the CDR3 reads CASRPDSLGEQYF. For the CDR3, the DNA is TGCGCCAGCAGACCAGACAGCCTGGGCGAGCAGTACTTC. The chain uses TRBV5-1 and TRBJ2-7, with a tentative D call TRBD1 (5 bases). Germline V gene lookup returns CDR1 SGHRS and CDR2 YFSETQ. This CDR3 has 13 amino acids. Trimming cost V 5 bases and J 6 bases, with 15 bases left between them.

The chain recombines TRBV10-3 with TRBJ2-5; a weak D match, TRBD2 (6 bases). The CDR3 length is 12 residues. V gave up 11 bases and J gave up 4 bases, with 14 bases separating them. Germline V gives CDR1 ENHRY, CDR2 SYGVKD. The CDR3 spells CAAGGGTETQYF. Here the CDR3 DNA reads TGTGCCGCCGGAGGCGGGACAGAGACCCAGTACTTC.

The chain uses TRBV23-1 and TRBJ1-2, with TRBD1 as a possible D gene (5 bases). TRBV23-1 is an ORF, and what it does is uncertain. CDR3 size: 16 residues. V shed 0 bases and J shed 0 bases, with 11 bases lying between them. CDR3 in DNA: TGCGCCAGCAGTCAATCCCCAGCAGGGACTAACTATGGCTACACCTTC. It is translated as CASSQSPAGTNYGYTF.

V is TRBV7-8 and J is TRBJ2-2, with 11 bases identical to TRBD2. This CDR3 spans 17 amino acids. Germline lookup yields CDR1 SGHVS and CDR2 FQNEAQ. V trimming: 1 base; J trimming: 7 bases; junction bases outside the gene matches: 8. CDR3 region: CASSLVRLAGNLGELFF. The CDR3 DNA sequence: TGTGCCAGCAGCTTAGTCCGACTAGCGGGAAATCTCGGGGAGCTGTTTTTT. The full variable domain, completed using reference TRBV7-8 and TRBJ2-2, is GAGVSQSPRYKVAKRGQDVALRCDPISGHVSLFWYQQALGQGPEFLTYFQNEAQLDKSGLPSDRFFAERPEGSVSTLKIQRTQQEDSAVYLCASSLVRLAGNLGELFFGEGSRLTVL.

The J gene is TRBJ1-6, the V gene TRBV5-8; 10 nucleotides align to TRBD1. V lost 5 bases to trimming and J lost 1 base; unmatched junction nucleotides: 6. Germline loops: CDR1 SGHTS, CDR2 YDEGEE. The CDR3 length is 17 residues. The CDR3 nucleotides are TGTGCCAGCAGTCGAAGGACAGGGGGATCCTATAATTCACCCCTCCACTTT. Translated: CASSRRTGGSYNSPLHF.

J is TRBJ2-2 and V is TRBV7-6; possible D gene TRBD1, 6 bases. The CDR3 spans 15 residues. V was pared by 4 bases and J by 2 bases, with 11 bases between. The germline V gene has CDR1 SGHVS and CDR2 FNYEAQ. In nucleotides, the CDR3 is TGTGCCAGCAGCTCAGGACAGCGTAACACCGGGGAGCTGTTTTTT. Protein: CASSSGQRNTGELFF.

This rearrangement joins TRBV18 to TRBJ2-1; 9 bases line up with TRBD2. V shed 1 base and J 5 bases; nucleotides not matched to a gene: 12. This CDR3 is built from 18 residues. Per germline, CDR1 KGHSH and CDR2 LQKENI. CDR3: CASSPQSGRPITHNEQFF. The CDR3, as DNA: TGTGCCAGCTCACCACAAAGCGGGAGGCCGATAACCCACAATGAGCAGTTCTTC.